This section outlines one T cell receptor beta chain sequence together with its context. The data were produced by immunoSEQ multiplex PCR, yet TCRdb's version contains in-frame clones alone and is incomplete. Of some 87,000 clones listed, around 80% are singletons. The sample is drawn from a study of a mutant IDH1 vaccine in newly diagnosed glioma. On the study more broadly: Before enrollment, the patients had been treated with radiotherapy alone, temozolomide alone, or both together. Most of them had received both.

Germline CDR1 and CDR2: MNHEY and SVGAGI. The V end was cut by 7 bases, the J end by 2 bases, with 6 bases between. The length of the CDR3 is 13 residues. Time point in this sample: baseline, week 1 (first vaccination visit). Treatment given: pre-vaccination baseline after standard-of-care therapy. Sequencing was performed on PBMCs, taken from a glioma patient treated with radiotherapy, temozolomide or both. The V call is TRBV6-5, the J call TRBJ2-6; D uncertain. The sequence derives from a middle-aged man with glioma. The CDR3 coding sequence is TGTGCCAGCACAGATGCTGGGGCCAACGTCCTGACTTTC. This codes for CASTDAGANVLTF.